This TCR beta chain appears in the sequencing data of a study of sequential checkpoint blockade in melanoma. Across the whole study: After both sequences, patients received maintenance nivolumab.

The sample holds one count of this clone. As for treatment: randomized to nivolumab then ipilimumab (arm A) or the reverse (arm B). Sorted cells were live CD3+CD8+, lacking CD19 and CD56, from PBMCs. Clones were read by immunoSEQ multiplex PCR, and TCRdb kept only the in-frame ones, dropping some. The sample has approximately 21,000 clones; roughly 80% are singletons. Per germline, CDR1 GTSNPN and CDR2 SVGIG (reference sequence). The CDR3 loop spans 20 amino acids. Trimming removed 0 bases from V and 0 bases from J, with 21 bases in between. V is TRBV30 and J is TRBJ2-6, with no clear D. The clonotype was recovered from a human donor with melanoma. The specimen comprised CD8+ T cells sorted from blood (inferred from file names), sampled from a patient given nivolumab and ipilimumab in sequence. CDR3 sequence: CAWSVLRGKSIGSGANVLTF. In nucleotides, the CDR3 is TGTGCCTGGAGTGTATTGCGCGGAAAATCGATCGGCTCTGGGGCCAACGTCCTGACTTTC.